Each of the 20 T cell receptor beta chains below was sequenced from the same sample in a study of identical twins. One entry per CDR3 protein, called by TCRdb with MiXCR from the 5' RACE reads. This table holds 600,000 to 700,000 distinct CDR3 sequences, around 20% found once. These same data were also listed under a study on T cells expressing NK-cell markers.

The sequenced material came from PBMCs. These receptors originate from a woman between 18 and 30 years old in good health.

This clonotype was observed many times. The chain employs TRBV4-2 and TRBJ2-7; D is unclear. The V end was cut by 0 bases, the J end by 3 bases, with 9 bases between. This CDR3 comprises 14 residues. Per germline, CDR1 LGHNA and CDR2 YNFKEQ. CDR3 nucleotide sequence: TGTGCCAGCAGCCAAGAGATTATTGGCTACGAGCAGTACTTC. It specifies CASSQEIIGYEQYF.

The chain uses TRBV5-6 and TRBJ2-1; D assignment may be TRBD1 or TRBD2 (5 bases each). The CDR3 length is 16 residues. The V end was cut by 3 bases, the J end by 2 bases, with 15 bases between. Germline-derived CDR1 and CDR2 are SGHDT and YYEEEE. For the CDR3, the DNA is TGTGCCAGCAGCTGGGAGCAGGGCTTAACCTACAATGAGCAGTTCTTC. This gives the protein CASSWEQGLTYNEQFF.

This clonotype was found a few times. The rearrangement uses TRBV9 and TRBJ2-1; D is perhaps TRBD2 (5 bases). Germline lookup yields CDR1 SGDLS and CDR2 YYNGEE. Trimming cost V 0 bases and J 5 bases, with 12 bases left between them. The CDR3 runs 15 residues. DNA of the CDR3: TGTGCCAGCAGCGTAGACTCCAGAGGGAACAATGAGCAGTTCTTC. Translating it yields CASSVDSRGNNEQFF. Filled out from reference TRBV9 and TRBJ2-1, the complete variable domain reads DSGVTQTPKHLITATGQRVTLRCSPRSGDLSVYWYQQSLDQGLQFLIQYYNGEERAKGNILERFSAQQFPDLHSELNLSSLELGDSALYFCASSVDSRGNNEQFFGPGTRLTVL.

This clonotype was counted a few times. CDR3 protein: CAIGETSGTNEQFF. The CDR3 coding sequence is TGTGCCATCGGCGAGACTAGCGGGACGAATGAGCAGTTCTTC. The rearrangement uses TRBV10-3 and TRBJ2-1; 11 positions agree with TRBD2. With V trimmed by 8 bases and J by 7 bases, 7 bases remained unmatched. Germline V CDR1 and CDR2: ENHRY, SYGVKD. This CDR3 spans 14 amino acids.

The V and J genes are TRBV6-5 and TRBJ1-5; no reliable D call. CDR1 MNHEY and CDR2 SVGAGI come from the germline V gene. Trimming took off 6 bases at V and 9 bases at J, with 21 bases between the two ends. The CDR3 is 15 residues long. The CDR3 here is CASRDSGPGMWPQHF. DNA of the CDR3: TGTGCCAGCAGAGACTCCGGGCCAGGTATGTGGCCCCAGCATTTT.

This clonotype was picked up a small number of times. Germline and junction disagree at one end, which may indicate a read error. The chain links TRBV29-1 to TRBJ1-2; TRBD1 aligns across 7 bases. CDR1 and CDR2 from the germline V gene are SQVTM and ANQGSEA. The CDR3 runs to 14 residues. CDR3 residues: CSVEVAGGSYGYTF. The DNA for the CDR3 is TGCAGCGTCGAAGTTGCAGGGGGAAGCTATGGCTACACCTTC. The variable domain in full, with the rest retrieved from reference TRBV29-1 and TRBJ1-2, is SAVISQKPSRDICQRGTSLTIQCQVDSQVTMMFWYRQQPGQSLTLIATANQGSEATYESGFVIDKFPISRPNLTFSTLTVSNMSPEDSSIYLCSVEVAGGSYGYTFGSGTRLTVV.

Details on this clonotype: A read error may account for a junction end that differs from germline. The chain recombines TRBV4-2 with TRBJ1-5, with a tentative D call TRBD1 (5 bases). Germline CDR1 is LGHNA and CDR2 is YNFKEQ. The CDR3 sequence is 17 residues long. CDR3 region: CASSQDRYGGSNQPQHF. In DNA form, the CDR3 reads TGTGCCAGCAGTCAAGACCGATATGGGGGGAGCAATCAGCCCCAGCATTTT.

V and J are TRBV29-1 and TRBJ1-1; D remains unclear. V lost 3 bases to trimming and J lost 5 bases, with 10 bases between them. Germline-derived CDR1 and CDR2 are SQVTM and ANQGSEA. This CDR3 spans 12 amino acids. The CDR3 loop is CSVDPGRTEAFF. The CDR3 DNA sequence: TGCAGCGTTGACCCAGGCCGGACTGAAGCTTTCTTT.

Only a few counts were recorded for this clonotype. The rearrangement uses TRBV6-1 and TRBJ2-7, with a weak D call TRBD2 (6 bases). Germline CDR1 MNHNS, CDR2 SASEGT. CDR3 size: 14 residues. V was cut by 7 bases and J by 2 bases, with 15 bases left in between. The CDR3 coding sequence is TGTGCCAGCACCGACCGAGGCGGGGCCTACGAGCAGTACTTC. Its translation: CASTDRGGAYEQYF.

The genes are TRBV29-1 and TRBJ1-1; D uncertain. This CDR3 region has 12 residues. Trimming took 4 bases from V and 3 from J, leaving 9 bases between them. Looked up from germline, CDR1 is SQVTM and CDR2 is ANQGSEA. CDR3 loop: CSVAEIYTEAFF. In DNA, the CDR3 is TGCAGCGTTGCTGAGATCTACACTGAAGCTTTCTTT.

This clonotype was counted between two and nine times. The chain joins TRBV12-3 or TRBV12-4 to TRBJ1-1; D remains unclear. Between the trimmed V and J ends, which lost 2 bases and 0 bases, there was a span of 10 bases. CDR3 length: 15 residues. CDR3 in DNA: TGTGCCAGCAGTTTACAGGCAGCCATGAACACTGAAGCTTTCTTT. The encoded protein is CASSLQAAMNTEAFF.

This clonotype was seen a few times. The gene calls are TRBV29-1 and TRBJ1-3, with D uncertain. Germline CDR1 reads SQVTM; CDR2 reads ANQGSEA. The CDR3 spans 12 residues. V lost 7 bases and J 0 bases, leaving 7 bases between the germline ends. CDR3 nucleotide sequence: TGCAGCGGAAGTATCTCTGGAAACACCATATATTTT. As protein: CSGSISGNTIYF.

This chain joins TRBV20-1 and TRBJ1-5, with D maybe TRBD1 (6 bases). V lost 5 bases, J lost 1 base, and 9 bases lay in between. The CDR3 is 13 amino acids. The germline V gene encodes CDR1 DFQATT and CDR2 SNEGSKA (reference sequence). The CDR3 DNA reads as TGCAGTGCTGGGGGGCTGAGCAATCAGCCCCAGCATTTT. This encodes CSAGGLSNQPQHF.

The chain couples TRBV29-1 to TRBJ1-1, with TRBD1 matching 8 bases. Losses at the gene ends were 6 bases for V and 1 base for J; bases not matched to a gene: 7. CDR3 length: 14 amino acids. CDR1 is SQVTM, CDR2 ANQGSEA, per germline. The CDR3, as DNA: TGCAGCGTGACAGCAGGGGGCCGGAACACTGAAGCTTTCTTT. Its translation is CSVTAGGRNTEAFF.

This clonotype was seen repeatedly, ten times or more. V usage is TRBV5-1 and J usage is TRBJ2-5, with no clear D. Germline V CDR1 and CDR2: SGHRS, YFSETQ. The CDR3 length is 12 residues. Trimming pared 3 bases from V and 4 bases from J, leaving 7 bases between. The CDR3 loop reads CASSYIRETQYF. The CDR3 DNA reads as TGCGCCAGCAGCTACATTCGAGAGACCCAGTACTTC. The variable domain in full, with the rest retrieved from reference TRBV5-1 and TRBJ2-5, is KAGVTQTPRYLIKTRGQQVTLSCSPISGHRSVSWYQQTPGQGLQFLFEYFSETQRNKGNFPGRFSGRQFSNSRSEMNVSTLELGDSALYLCASSYIRETQYFGPGTRLLVL.

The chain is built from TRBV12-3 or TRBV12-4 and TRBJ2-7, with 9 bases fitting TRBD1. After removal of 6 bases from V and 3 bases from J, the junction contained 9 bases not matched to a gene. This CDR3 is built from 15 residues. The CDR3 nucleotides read TGTGCCAGCAGCCTGGGCGGGACAGGGCGCTACGAGCAGTACTTC. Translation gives CASSLGGTGRYEQYF.

In nucleotides, the CDR3 is TGTGCCAGCATAATAGGAAACACTGAAGCTTTCTTT. This codes for CASIIGNTEAFF. The chain employs TRBV12-3 or TRBV12-4 and TRBJ1-1, with D hard to call. The CDR3 length is 12 residues. V lost 7 bases and J 2 bases, leaving 8 bases between the germline ends.

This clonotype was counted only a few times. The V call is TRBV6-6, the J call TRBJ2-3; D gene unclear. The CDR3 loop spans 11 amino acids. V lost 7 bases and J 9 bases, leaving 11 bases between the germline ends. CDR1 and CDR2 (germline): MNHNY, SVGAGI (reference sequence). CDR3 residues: CASTSDITQYF. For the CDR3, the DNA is TGTGCCAGCACGTCTGACATAACGCAGTATTTT.

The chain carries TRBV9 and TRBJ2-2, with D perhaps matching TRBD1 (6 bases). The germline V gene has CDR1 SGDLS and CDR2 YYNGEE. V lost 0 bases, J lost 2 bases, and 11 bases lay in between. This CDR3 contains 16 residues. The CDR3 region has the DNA TGTGCCAGCAGCGTAGTGGGGGCTAGTAACACCGGGGAGCTGTTTTTT. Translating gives CASSVVGASNTGELFF. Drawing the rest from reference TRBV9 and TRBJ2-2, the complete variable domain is DSGVTQTPKHLITATGQRVTLRCSPRSGDLSVYWYQQSLDQGLQFLIQYYNGEERAKGNILERFSAQQFPDLHSELNLSSLELGDSALYFCASSVVGASNTGELFFGEGSRLTVL.

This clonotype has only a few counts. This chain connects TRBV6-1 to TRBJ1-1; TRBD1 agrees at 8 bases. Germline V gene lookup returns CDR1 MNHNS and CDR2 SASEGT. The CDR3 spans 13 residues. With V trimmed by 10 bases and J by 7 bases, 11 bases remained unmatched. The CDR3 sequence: CATLPAGQDEAFF. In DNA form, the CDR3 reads TGTGCCACCCTCCCGGCGGGACAGGATGAAGCTTTCTTT.